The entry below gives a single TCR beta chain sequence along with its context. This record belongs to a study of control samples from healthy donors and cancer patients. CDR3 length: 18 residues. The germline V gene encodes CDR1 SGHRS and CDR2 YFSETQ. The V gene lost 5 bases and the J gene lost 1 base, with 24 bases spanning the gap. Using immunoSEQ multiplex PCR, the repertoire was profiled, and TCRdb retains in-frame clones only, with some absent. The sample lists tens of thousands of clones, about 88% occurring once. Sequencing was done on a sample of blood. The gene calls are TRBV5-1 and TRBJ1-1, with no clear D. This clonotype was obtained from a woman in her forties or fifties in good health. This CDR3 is CASSLGVLVSDKNTEAFF. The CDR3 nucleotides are TGCGCCAGCAGTTTAGGAGTCTTAGTCAGCGACAAGAACACTGAAGCTTTCTTT.